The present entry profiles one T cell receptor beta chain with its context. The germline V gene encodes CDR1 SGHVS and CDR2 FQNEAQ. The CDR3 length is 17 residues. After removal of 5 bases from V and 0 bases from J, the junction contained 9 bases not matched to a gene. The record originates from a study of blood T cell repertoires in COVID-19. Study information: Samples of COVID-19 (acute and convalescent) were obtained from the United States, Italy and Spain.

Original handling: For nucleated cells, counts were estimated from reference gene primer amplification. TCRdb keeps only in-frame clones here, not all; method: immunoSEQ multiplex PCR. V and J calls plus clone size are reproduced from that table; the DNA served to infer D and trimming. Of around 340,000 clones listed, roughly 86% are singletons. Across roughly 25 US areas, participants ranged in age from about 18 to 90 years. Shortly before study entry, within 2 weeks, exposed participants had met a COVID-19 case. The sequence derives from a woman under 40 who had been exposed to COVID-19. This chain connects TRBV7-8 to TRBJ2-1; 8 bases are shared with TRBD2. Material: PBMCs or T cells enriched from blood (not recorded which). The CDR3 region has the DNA TGTGCCAGCAGCCCCTACCCGGGAGGGAGCTCCTACAATGAGCAGTTCTTC. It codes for CASSPYPGGSSYNEQFF.